The source of this T cell receptor beta chain is a study of graft-versus-host responses after intestinal transplantation. Assay: immunoSEQ multiplex PCR; the TCRdb copy retains only in-frame clones and omits some. The sample has under 25,000 clones; almost 85% are singletons. A word on this clone: Antigen: not known.

This receptor was identified in a human donor who was the organ donor for an intestinal transplant. Material: unstimulated CD8+ T cells sorted from spleen or lymph node cells, obtained before transplant.

For the CDR3, the DNA is TGTGCCAGCAGCGTATCGCGGGAAGAGCCCTACGAGCAGTACTTC. Protein: CASSVSREEPYEQYF. The V and J genes are TRBV9 and TRBJ2-7; D perhaps matches TRBD2 (6 bases). This CDR3 has 15 amino acids. V lost 1 base, J lost 2 bases, and 13 bases lay in between. The germline V gene encodes CDR1 SGDLS and CDR2 YYNGEE.